Presented here are 32 T cell receptor beta chains from one specimen sequenced in a study of blood T cell repertoires in COVID-19. Repertoires were generated with immunoSEQ multiplex PCR, while TCRdb's copy carries only in-frame clones and drops some. Of 350,000 to 450,000 clones in the sample, about 88% were seen once. Material: PBMCs or T cells enriched from blood (not recorded which). These receptors all stem from a woman under 30 who had been exposed to COVID-19.

The chain has TRBV2 and TRBJ2-3, with TRBD2 matching 8 bases. The CDR3 loop spans 17 amino acids. After removal of 10 bases from V and 6 bases from J, the junction contained 21 bases not matched to a gene. CDR1 and CDR2 (germline): SNHLY, FYNNEI. CDR3: CATTRLERGTSLDTQYF. CDR3 DNA sequence: TGTGCCACCACCCGGCTCGAGCGGGGGACTAGTTTGGATACGCAGTATTTT.

To note about this clone: The DNA is left out, because the CDR3 cannot be placed on it with certainty; the CDR3 is given as TCRdb lists it. This chain joins TRBV19 and TRBJ2-2; the tabulated D call, TRBD1, remains unverified against the DNA. Germline V lookup: CDR1 LNHDA, CDR2 SQIVND (reference sequence). The CDR3 comprises 17 residues, both ends counted. The CDR3 region is CASRSGTGGLRAGELFF.

The chain has TRBV20-1 and TRBJ1-1; D is uncertain. The CDR3 has 11 amino acids. Germline loops: CDR1 DFQATT, CDR2 SNEGSKA (reference sequence). Trimming removed 6 bases from V and 1 base from J, with 6 bases in between. The CDR3 spells CSAEQNTEAFF. CDR3 nucleotide sequence: TGCAGTGCGGAGCAGAACACTGAAGCTTTCTTT.

This rearrangement joins TRBV10-1 to TRBJ1-6, with 10 bases matching TRBD1. CDR1 and CDR2 from the germline V gene are WNHNN and SYGVQD (reference sequence). The CDR3 contains 15 residues. V lost 0 bases to trimming and J lost 14 bases; unmatched junction nucleotides: 7. CDR3 region: CASSESGQGIRTLHF. DNA for the CDR3: TGCGCCAGCAGTGAGTCGGGACAGGGGATAAGGACCCTCCACTTT.

V gene TRBV18 combines with J gene TRBJ2-4; D remains unclear. Trimming took off 4 bases at V and 0 bases at J, with 7 bases between the two ends. Germline CDR1 is KGHSH and CDR2 is LQKENI. The CDR3 sequence is 14 residues long. The CDR3 sequence is CASSLELAKNIQYF. In nucleotides, the CDR3 is TGTGCCAGCTCACTAGAACTAGCCAAAAACATTCAGTACTTC.

The CDR3 loop reads CSVEEGELFF. The CDR3 DNA sequence: TGCAGCGTTGAGGAGGGGGAGCTGTTTTTT. The chain has TRBV29-1 and TRBJ2-2, with D hard to call. CDR1 SQVTM and CDR2 ANQGSEA come from the germline V gene. This CDR3 comprises 10 residues. V was cut by 3 bases and J by 8 bases, with 4 bases left in between.

A word on this clone: Other DNA sequences of this sample code for an identical CDR3. The rearrangement links TRBV29-1 to TRBJ1-1, with 7 bases identical to TRBD1. Germline CDR1 SQVTM, CDR2 ANQGSEA. Trimming removed 5 bases from V and 4 bases from J; junction bases left unmatched: 1. The CDR3 consists of 11 residues. CDR3 in amino acids: CSVYRGTEAFF. DNA of the CDR3: TGCAGCGTTTACAGGGGCACTGAAGCTTTCTTT. Full variable domain (rest looked up from reference TRBV29-1 and TRBJ1-1): SAVISQKPSRDICQRGTSLTIQCQVDSQVTMMFWYRQQPGQSLTLIATANQGSEATYESGFVIDKFPISRPNLTFSTLTVSNMSPEDSSIYLCSVYRGTEAFFGQGTRLTVV.

This rearrangement joins TRBV5-1 to TRBJ2-7; D gene ambiguous. The CDR3 is 11 amino acids. V shed 5 bases and J shed 3 bases, with 6 bases lying between them. The germline gives CDR1 SGHRS, CDR2 YFSETQ. CDR3 amino acids: CASSPGYEQYF. The CDR3, as DNA: TGCGCCAGCAGTCCCGGCTACGAGCAGTACTTC.

The chain is built from TRBV24-1 and TRBJ2-3, with TRBD1 matching over 9 bases. CDR3 length: 16 residues. Germline loops: CDR1 KGHDR, CDR2 SFDVKD. V trimming: 3 bases; J trimming: 0 bases; junction bases outside the gene matches: 3. The DNA of the CDR3 is TGTGCCACCAGTGATGGACAGGGGCGTAGCACAGATACGCAGTATTTT. Protein product: CATSDGQGRSTDTQYF.

V gene TRBV30 combines with J gene TRBJ1-5, with 8 bases aligning to TRBD1. V gave up 0 bases and J gave up 6 bases; unmatched junction bases: 4. Looked up from germline, CDR1 is GTSNPN and CDR2 is SVGIG (reference sequence). The CDR3 totals 14 residues. CDR3 in amino acids: CAWSVPGGLQPQHF. CDR3 DNA sequence: TGTGCCTGGAGTGTCCCAGGGGGCCTTCAGCCCCAGCATTTT.

This clone was counted once. The V call is TRBV5-1, the J call TRBJ1-2; D is unclear. The CDR3 sequence is 14 residues long. The V gene's germline CDR1 is SGHRS and CDR2 YFSETQ. Trimming removed 0 bases at V and 4 bases at J, with 10 bases between. The CDR3 region has the DNA TGCGCCAGCAGCTTGGAGGTCACAGTCTATGGCTACACCTTC. It specifies CASSLEVTVYGYTF. The whole variable domain, filled in from reference TRBV5-1 and TRBJ1-2, reads KAGVTQTPRYLIKTRGQQVTLSCSPISGHRSVSWYQQTPGQGLQFLFEYFSETQRNKGNFPGRFSGRQFSNSRSEMNVSTLELGDSALYLCASSLEVTVYGYTFGSGTRLTVV.

V usage is TRBV14 and J usage is TRBJ1-1, with D tentatively TRBD1 (5 bases). The V and J ends lost 0 bases and 12 bases respectively, with 14 bases between them. Germline V CDR1 and CDR2: SGHDN, FVKESK. This CDR3 has 13 amino acids. In nucleotides, the CDR3 is TGTGCCAGCAGCCAAGAGGGGACTCGTGGCCCTTTCTTT. Encoded protein: CASSQEGTRGPFF.

The genes are TRBV28 and TRBJ2-1; D perhaps matches TRBD2 (6 bases). The V end lost 1 base, the J end lost 9 bases, and 16 bases lay between the germline ends. Germline V gene sequence: CDR1 MDHEN, CDR2 SYDVKM. The CDR3 length is 15 residues. The chain's CDR3 is CASSLYGSPSLEQFF. CDR3 sequence (DNA): TGTGCCAGCAGTTTATACGGGAGCCCCTCGCTTGAGCAGTTCTTC.

This chain connects TRBV28 to TRBJ1-2; 9 bases map to TRBD1. The germline V gene encodes CDR1 MDHEN and CDR2 SYDVKM. This CDR3 has 14 residues. V was pared by 5 bases and J by 6 bases, with 7 bases of the junction left unmatched. The CDR3 loop is CASSPHTGGDGYTF. The CDR3 bases are TGTGCCAGCAGTCCTCATACAGGGGGCGATGGCTACACCTTC.

The V and J genes are TRBV29-1 and TRBJ2-1; 7 bases are shared with TRBD2. J lost 0 bases, V lost 4 bases, and 3 bases had no gene match. There are 14 residues in the CDR3. Germline CDR1 SQVTM, CDR2 ANQGSEA. In DNA form, the CDR3 reads TGCAGCGTTGGCGGGACTATCTCCTACAATGAGCAGTTCTTC. Protein: CSVGGTISYNEQFF.

This clone was seen a single time. The V and J genes are TRBV7-2 and TRBJ1-1; tentatively, D is TRBD1 (6 bases). Germline CDR1 SGHTA, CDR2 FQGNSA. V was cut by 1 base and J by 0 bases, with 9 bases left in between. CDR3 length equals 15 residues. CDR3 amino acids: CASSLVTGMNTEAFF. The CDR3 bases are TGTGCCAGCAGCTTAGTGACAGGCATGAACACTGAAGCTTTCTTT.

This chain links TRBV2 with TRBJ1-5, with D possibly TRBD1 on 5 matching bases. There are 16 residues in the CDR3. Trimming pared 3 bases from V and 3 bases from J, leaving 15 bases between. CDR1 and CDR2 from the germline V gene are SNHLY and FYNNEI. The DNA of the CDR3 is TGTGCCAGCAGTGATAATACCGCCAGGGTCAATCAGCCCCAGCATTTT. Translated, it gives CASSDNTARVNQPQHF. Using reference TRBV2 and TRBJ1-5 for the parts outside the CDR3, the full variable domain is EPEVTQTPSHQVTQMGQEVILRCVPISNHLYFYWYRQILGQKVEFLVSFYNNEISEKSEIFDDQFSVERPDGSNFTLKIRSTKLEDSAMYFCASSDNTARVNQPQHFGDGTRLSIL.

As concerns this clone: At one end the junction does not follow the germline gene, possibly because of a read error. V is TRBV7-7 and J is TRBJ2-2; 11 nucleotides align to TRBD2. Germline lookup yields CDR1 SSHAT and CDR2 FNYEAQ (reference sequence). This CDR3 spans 17 amino acids. Here the CDR3 reads CASSLASGGQNTGELFF. CDR3 bases: TGTGCTAGCAGCTTGGCTAGCGGGGGGCAGAACACCGGGGAGCTGTTTTTT. The complete variable domain, with remaining parts taken from reference TRBV7-7 and TRBJ2-2, reads GAGVSQSPRYKVTKRGQDVTLRCDPISSHATLYWYQQALGQGPEFLTYFNYEAQPDKSGLPSDRFSAERPEGSISTLTIQRTEQRDSAMYRCASSLASGGQNTGELFFGEGSRLTVL.

This chain joins TRBV6-4 and TRBJ2-1; possible D gene TRBD2, 5 bases. CDR3 length equals 17 residues. V gave up 4 bases and J gave up 6 bases, with 22 bases separating them. The germline V gene encodes CDR1 MRHNA and CDR2 SNTAGT. The CDR3 bases are TGTGCCAGCAGTGCCTTATCGGGGAAGGCTGGTATCAATGAGCAGTTCTTC. Protein: CASSALSGKAGINEQFF.

The V and J genes are TRBV7-6 and TRBJ2-1; 8 bases align to TRBD2. Germline loops: CDR1 SGHVS, CDR2 FNYEAQ. V gave up 5 bases and J gave up 0 bases; unmatched junction bases: 6. The CDR3 has 16 amino acids. The DNA for the CDR3 is TGTGCCAGCAGCACCGGGGGGGCCCTCTCCTACAATGAGCAGTTCTTC. Translation: CASSTGGALSYNEQFF.

The V call is TRBV14, the J call TRBJ2-1, with 10 bases fitting TRBD1. The ends lost 2 bases at V and 6 bases at J; junction bases unmatched: 4. In germline, CDR1 is SGHDN, CDR2 FVKESK. This CDR3 is 15 amino acids long. Here the CDR3 DNA reads TGTGCCAGCAGCCAAATGGGACAGGGGATCAATGAGCAGTTCTTC. It translates to CASSQMGQGINEQFF.

The chain combines TRBV19 with TRBJ1-1; tentatively, D is TRBD1 (5 bases). V lost 6 bases to trimming and J lost 1 base, with 9 bases between them. CDR3 size: 13 residues. CDR1 is LNHDA and CDR2 is SQIVND in the germline V gene (reference sequence). For the CDR3, the DNA is TGTGCCAGTAGCTCCAGGGAGAACACTGAAGCTTTCTTT. This gives the protein CASSSRENTEAFF.

This sequence joins TRBV7-3 and TRBJ2-3, with a possible D match to TRBD2 (6 bases). Germline CDR1 and CDR2: SGHTA and FQGTGA. This CDR3 has 14 amino acids. The V end was cut by 5 bases, the J end by 6 bases, with 15 bases between. CDR3 sequence reads: CASSPLRGSDTQYF. Here the CDR3 DNA reads TGTGCCAGCAGCCCCCTGCGGGGCTCGGATACGCAGTATTTT. Complete variable domain (other parts from reference TRBV7-3 and TRBJ2-3): GAGVSQTPSNKVTEKGKYVELRCDPISGHTALYWYRQSLGQGPEFLIYFQGTGAADDSGLPNDRFFAVRPEGSVSTLKIQRTERGDSAVYLCASSPLRGSDTQYFGPGTRLTVL.

The chain couples TRBV2 to TRBJ2-2; 7 positions agree with TRBD1. The germline V gene has CDR1 SNHLY and CDR2 FYNNEI. The length of the CDR3 is 15 residues. V was clipped by 8 bases and J by 5 bases; unmatched bases: 11. This chain's CDR3 is CASSWGQINTGELFF. The CDR3 DNA follows: TGTGCCAGCTCCTGGGGACAGATTAATACCGGGGAGCTGTTTTTT.

The chain couples TRBV24-1 to TRBJ2-2, with D tentatively TRBD1 (6 bases). Germline V lookup: CDR1 KGHDR, CDR2 SFDVKD. This CDR3 has 15 amino acids. V gave up 6 bases and J gave up 6 bases, with 16 bases separating them. The CDR3 loop reads CATSHDRIDAGELFF. The DNA of the CDR3 is TGTGCCACCAGTCACGACAGGATTGACGCCGGGGAGCTGTTTTTT.

The chain has TRBV28 and TRBJ2-7; 7 bases are shared with TRBD1. CDR1 is MDHEN, CDR2 SYDVKM, per germline. Trimming removed 7 bases from V and 6 bases from J; junction bases left unmatched: 9. This CDR3 has 13 residues. The DNA of the CDR3 is TGTGCCAGCACCCTGACAGGGTTGGGCGAGCAGTACTTC. It encodes CASTLTGLGEQYF.

The chain recombines TRBV28 with TRBJ2-1, with 11 bases fitting TRBD2. The CDR3 is 17 amino acids. Per the germline V gene, CDR1 is MDHEN and CDR2 is SYDVKM. J gave up 2 bases and V 6 bases, and 9 bases lay outside the gene matches. This CDR3 is CASRPPGLAATYNEQFF. The DNA for the CDR3 is TGTGCCAGCAGACCCCCGGGACTAGCGGCTACCTACAATGAGCAGTTCTTC.

The chain links TRBV4-3 to TRBJ1-4, with 9 bases lining up with TRBD1. Germline CDR1 LGHNA, CDR2 YSLEER. The CDR3 runs 16 residues. The V gene end was trimmed by 0 bases and the J gene end by 6 bases; junction bases not matched to a gene: 5. The CDR3 is CASSQDSGTGYEKLFF. The CDR3 DNA reads TGCGCCAGCAGCCAAGACTCCGGGACAGGGTATGAAAAACTGTTTTTT.

This chain uses TRBV6-5 with TRBJ2-7; TRBD2 matches 11 bases. This CDR3 comprises 15 residues. Per germline, CDR1 MNHEY and CDR2 SVGAGI. Unmatched junction bases numbered 3, after V lost 2 bases and J lost 3 bases. DNA of the CDR3: TGTGCCAGCAGTTACGGGACTAGCGGATTCTACGAGCAGTACTTC. This translates into CASSYGTSGFYEQYF.

J is TRBJ1-4 and V is TRBV5-1; the D is unclear. Germline assignment: CDR1 SGHRS and CDR2 YFSETQ. The length of the CDR3 is 13 residues. V gave up 2 bases and J gave up 2 bases, with 4 bases separating them. The CDR3 spells CASSFRTNEKLFF. The CDR3 coding sequence is TGCGCCAGCAGCTTTCGGACTAATGAAAAACTGTTTTTT.

The rearrangement uses TRBV29-1 and TRBJ2-3; D is uncertain. Deletions cut 8 bases from V and 3 bases from J, with 6 bases between. The CDR3 spans 10 residues. CDR1 and CDR2 from the germline V gene are SQVTM and ANQGSEA. The CDR3 is CSPFTDTQYF. CDR3 in DNA: TGCAGCCCCTTTACAGATACGCAGTATTTT.

V gene TRBV6-6 combines with J gene TRBJ1-2; 9 bases fit TRBD1. V shed 4 bases, J shed 5 bases, and the junction held 5 bases outside the gene matches. The germline V gene encodes CDR1 MNHNY and CDR2 SVGAGI (reference sequence). The CDR3 totals 14 residues. CDR3 protein: CASSSGQGLYGYTF. The CDR3, as DNA: TGTGCCAGCAGTTCGGGACAGGGACTATATGGCTACACCTTC.